This T cell receptor (beta chain) stems from a study of T cells in Graves' hyperthyroidism and ophthalmopathy. Study at large: Peripheral blood was drawn at first diagnosis, prior to all treatment. Study outcomes and limitations: A 13 V-J signature model discriminated ophthalmopathy versus stable hyperthyroidism.

Patients were excluded for uncontrolled infection, other autoimmune disease, pregnancy or lactation. Fresh peripheral blood, 10 ml, was the source of the PBMCs. V was clipped by 0 bases and J by 0 bases, with 13 bases between them. Germline assignment: CDR1 MNHEY and CDR2 SVGAGI. CDR3 length: 17 amino acids. This clonotype was counted many times. Its cognate antigen is unknown. Amplification targeted TCR beta CDR3 regions from RNA transcripts. Researchers ran a first-round RT-PCR on the TCR CDR3 using the HTBI primer set. TCRdb reanalysed the multiplex PCR reads using MiXCR and keeps one entry per CDR3 protein. The profile shows some 570,000 distinct CDR3 sequences, 14% of them singletons.

This chain joins TRBV6-5 and TRBJ2-3; D might be TRBD1 (5 bases). The TCR comes from a woman aged 18 to 35 with Graves' ophthalmopathy. Specimen: blood. The CDR3 here is CASSYSPPGISTDTQYF. Written as DNA, the CDR3 is TGTGCCAGCAGTTACTCCCCACCAGGGATCAGCACAGATACGCAGTATTTT.